Below are 24 T cell receptor beta chains sequenced from a single sample in a study of neurological immune-mediated disorders. TCRdb re-analysed the 5' RACE reads in MiXCR, keeping a single row per CDR3 protein. Here the sample spans about 27,000 distinct CDR3 sequences, 2% to 2.5% being singletons. Material for sequencing was PBMCs. The receptors stem from a woman between 50 and 59 years old with multiple sclerosis.

This clonotype occurred many times. The V gene is TRBV10-3, the J gene TRBJ2-1, with TRBD1 identical over 11 bases. The germline V gene encodes CDR1 ENHRY and CDR2 SYGVKD. The CDR3 is 16 residues long. The V gene end was trimmed by 6 bases and the J gene end by 6 bases; junction bases not matched to a gene: 10. CDR3 DNA: TGTGCCATCAGGACGGACAGGGGGCAGTCGCCCAATGAGCAGTTCTTC. It yields the protein CAIRTDRGQSPNEQFF.

Within the sample, this clonotype is medium-sized. At one end, the junction sequence differs from germline, possibly due to a read error. The chain carries TRBV5-1 and TRBJ1-1, with 9 bases matching TRBD1. There are 14 residues in the CDR3. The V gene's germline CDR1 is SGHRS and CDR2 YFSETQ. The CDR3 here is CASSSNPGQGVRIF. The CDR3, as DNA: TGCGCCAGCAGCTCAAATCCGGGACAGGGTGTCAGGATCTTT.

There are many counts of this clonotype. The chain couples TRBV29-1 to TRBJ2-2; 7 bases are a match to TRBD2. The J segment lost 6 bases and the V segment lost 7 bases, leaving 11 bases of the junction unmatched. This CDR3 contains 14 residues. The V gene's germline CDR1 is SQVTM and CDR2 ANQGSEA. CDR3 nucleotide sequence: TGCAGCGCTAAAACGCACGGGGGGTCCGGGGAGCTGTTTTTT. Translated: CSAKTHGGSGELFF.

At least ten counts were recorded for this clonotype. This rearrangement joins TRBV24-1 to TRBJ2-7; TRBD1 aligns across 7 bases. V was pared by 5 bases and J by 3 bases, with 18 bases of the junction left unmatched. The CDR3 runs 18 residues. From germline, CDR1 is KGHDR and CDR2 SFDVKD. DNA for the CDR3: TGTGCCACCAGTGGCGCCCCCGGACAGGCCGAAGGAAGCTACGAGCAGTACTTC. This codes for CATSGAPGQAEGSYEQYF.

This clonotype was recorded many times. This clone may be a read error of a much larger clone one base away. The chain has TRBV5-1 and TRBJ1-1, with unresolved D. V lost 4 bases and J 3 bases, leaving 16 bases between the germline ends. Germline V gives CDR1 SGHRS, CDR2 YFSETQ. There are 15 residues in the CDR3. CDR3 loop: CASSPQAKGYTEAFF. In nucleotides, the CDR3 is TGCGCCAGCAGCCCTCAGGCCAAAGGGTACACTGAAGCTTTCTTT.

This clonotype was seen many times. This sequence joins TRBV20-1 and TRBJ2-3; the match to TRBD2 covers 8 bases. The CDR3 runs to 14 residues. The V segment lost 3 bases and the J segment 2 bases; nucleotides outside the gene matches: 4. The germline V gene has CDR1 DFQATT and CDR2 SNEGSKA (reference sequence). The CDR3, as DNA: TGCAGTGCTAGGCGAGCGGGGGCCACAGATACGCAGTATTTT. As protein: CSARRAGATDTQYF.

This clonotype has ten or more counts. This CDR3 is CASSPLPGPVFEEQYF. CDR3 nucleotide sequence: TGTGCCAGCTCACCATTACCGGGACCCGTTTTTGAGGAGCAGTACTTC. The genes are TRBV18 and TRBJ2-7; D might be TRBD1 or TRBD2, each matching 5 bases. Germline values: CDR1 KGHSH, CDR2 LQKENI. V was cut by 2 bases and J by 7 bases, with 21 bases left in between. The CDR3 contains 16 residues.

This clonotype was seen ten or more times. V is TRBV5-1 and J is TRBJ2-7, with D tentatively TRBD1 (5 bases). This CDR3 region has 13 residues. CDR1 is SGHRS and CDR2 is YFSETQ in the germline V gene. V was cut by 2 bases and J by 3 bases, with 9 bases left in between. CDR3: CASSFRTGYEQYF. CDR3 nucleotide sequence: TGCGCCAGCAGCTTTCGCACAGGCTACGAGCAGTACTTC.

In its sample, this clonotype was seen a few times. A read error may be the cause here, since a much bigger clone is one base away. This sequence joins TRBV18 and TRBJ1-1; D is ambiguous. CDR3 length: 14 residues. CDR1 KGHSH and CDR2 LQKENI come from the germline V gene. Trimming removed 3 bases from V and 1 base from J, with 9 bases in between. The CDR3 bases are TGTGCCAGCTCACCCGCCACCGAGAACACTGAAGCTTTCTTT. It encodes CASSPATENTEAFF. Full variable domain (outside the CDR3, taken from reference TRBV18 and TRBJ1-1): NAGVMQNPRHLVRRRGQEARLRCSPMKGHSHVYWYRQLPEEGLKFMVYLQKENIIDESGMPKERFSAEFPKEGPSILRIQQVVRGDSAAYFCASSPATENTEAFFGQGTRLTVV.

The rearrangement joins TRBV6-5 to TRBJ1-3; 9 bases match TRBD1. The CDR3 has 17 residues. V shed 3 bases and J 0 bases; nucleotides not matched to a gene: 6. Germline V lookup: CDR1 MNHEY, CDR2 SVGAGI. The CDR3: CASSYTGTGSSGNTIYF. In DNA form, the CDR3 reads TGTGCCAGCAGTTATACCGGGACAGGGAGCTCTGGAAACACCATATATTTT.

The table lists this clonotype with many counts. The chain is built from TRBV5-1 and TRBJ2-7; weak D call: TRBD1 (6 bases). Germline V gene data show CDR1 as SGHRS and CDR2 as YFSETQ. V was trimmed by 0 bases and J by 4 bases, leaving 20 bases between them. The CDR3 is made up of 17 amino acids. The CDR3 is CASSLGDTRTALYEQYF. The CDR3 region has the DNA TGCGCCAGCAGCTTGGGGGATACCAGGACAGCGTTGTACGAGCAGTACTTC.

This clonotype was counted between two and nine times. CDR3 in DNA: TGTGCCACCAGTGATCTGGGACAGGGGCTAAACACTGAAGCTTTCTTT. This codes for CATSDLGQGLNTEAFF. The V gene is TRBV24-1, the J gene TRBJ1-1, with 10 bases fitting TRBD1. From germline, CDR1 is KGHDR and CDR2 SFDVKD. Trimming took 3 bases from V and 2 from J; bases not matched to a gene: 5. The CDR3 has 16 amino acids.

This clonotype was observed at least ten times. This chain uses TRBV3-1 with TRBJ2-1; TRBD2 matches at 9 bases. V lost 1 base, J lost 4 bases, and 5 bases stayed unmatched. CDR3 length equals 16 residues. Germline assignment: CDR1 LGHDT and CDR2 YNNKEL (reference sequence). DNA for the CDR3: TGTGCCAGCAGCCAAGTCGGTAGCGGGAGTTACAATGAGCAGTTCTTC. Protein sequence: CASSQVGSGSYNEQFF.

This clonotype was counted ten times or more. It may be a read error: a sequence one base away is much more abundant. This chain joins TRBV5-1 and TRBJ1-1; 7 bases agree with TRBD1. The CDR3 consists of 15 residues. Germline V gene sequence: CDR1 SGHRS, CDR2 YFSETQ. J gave up 1 base and V 4 bases, and 7 bases lay outside the gene matches. CDR3 bases: TGCGCCAGCAGCATAAACAGGGGAAAGAACACTGAAGCTTTCTTT. Translation: CASSINRGKNTEAFF.

As to this clonotype: It is likely a read error, because the conserved phenylalanine at the end of the CDR3 is missing. This chain connects TRBV20-1 to TRBJ2-5, with 10 bases that match TRBD1. CDR3 length: 12 residues. Germline CDR1 is DFQATT and CDR2 is SNEGSKA (reference sequence). J was trimmed by 2 bases and V by 6 bases; bases with no gene match: 0. The CDR3 coding sequence is TGCAGTGCGGGACAGGGGCAAGAGACCCAGTACTGC. Translating it yields CSAGQGQETQYC.

This clonotype was found many times. This chain links TRBV7-2 with TRBJ2-5, with D possibly TRBD1 on 6 matching bases. V was cut by 6 bases and J by 2 bases, with 13 bases left in between. The CDR3 is made up of 14 amino acids. Germline V CDR1 and CDR2: SGHTA, FQGNSA. CDR3 sequence reads: CASSSDSGQETQYF. In DNA, the CDR3 is TGTGCCAGCAGTTCGGACAGTGGACAAGAGACCCAGTACTTC.

This clonotype was detected ten times or more. This chain joins TRBV5-6 and TRBJ2-7; 8 nucleotides line up with TRBD1. This CDR3 spans 14 amino acids. Germline trimming cut 4 bases from V and 4 bases from J; bases unmatched to any gene: 7. Germline assignment: CDR1 SGHDT and CDR2 YYEEEE. CDR3 protein: CASSPRRTGYEQYF. CDR3 DNA sequence: TGTGCCAGCAGCCCCAGACGGACAGGGTACGAGCAGTACTTC.

The sample holds many counts of this clonotype. The J gene is TRBJ2-2, the V gene TRBV7-8; D not resolved. CDR1 and CDR2 (germline): SGHVS, FQNEAQ. Trimming removed 2 bases from V and 6 bases from J, with 16 bases in between. This CDR3 contains 16 residues. The CDR3 DNA reads as TGTGCCAGCAGCTTAAGAACCGGATCTTCAGCCGGGGAGCTGTTTTTT. It specifies CASSLRTGSSAGELFF.

In this sample, this clonotype turned up a few times. Given a much more abundant clone one base away, this may be a read error. Here the CDR3 DNA reads TGCAGTGCTAGTGACAGAAGCACAGATACGCAGTATTTT. Its protein product is CSASDRSTDTQYF. The chain joins TRBV20-1 to TRBJ2-3; a possible D gene is TRBD1 (5 bases). The V end lost 3 bases, the J end lost 0 bases, and 7 bases lay between the germline ends. The CDR3 covers 13 residues. CDR1 DFQATT and CDR2 SNEGSKA come from the germline V gene (reference sequence).

This clonotype was counted many times. The rearrangement joins TRBV15 to TRBJ2-1; no firm D call. Trimming removed 0 bases from V and 6 bases from J, with 6 bases in between. In germline, CDR1 is LNHNV, CDR2 YYDKDF (reference sequence). The CDR3 spans 13 residues. CDR3 in DNA: TGTGCCACCAGCAGAGATTTGGTCAATGAGCAGTTCTTC. Translating gives CATSRDLVNEQFF. Using reference TRBV15 and TRBJ2-1 for the parts outside the CDR3, the full variable domain is DAMVIQNPRYQVTQFGKPVTLSCSQTLNHNVMYWYQQKSSQAPKLLFHYYDKDFNNEADTPDNFQSRRPNTSFCFLDIRSPGLGDTAMYLCATSRDLVNEQFFGPGTRLTVL.

This clonotype was observed at least ten times. The chain links TRBV4-2 to TRBJ2-1, with unresolved D. Trimming stripped 0 bases from V and 7 bases from J, with 10 bases between. Germline lookup yields CDR1 LGHNA and CDR2 YNFKEQ. CDR3 length: 14 amino acids. CDR3: CASSQDQGLNEQFF. The DNA for the CDR3 is TGTGCCAGCAGCCAAGATCAAGGGCTTAATGAGCAGTTCTTC.

The rearrangement uses TRBV6-5 and TRBJ2-1; 7 nucleotides line up with TRBD1. With 6 bases clipped from V and 3 bases from J, the junction kept 11 bases outside the gene matches. The CDR3 sequence is 16 residues long. The germline CDR1 and CDR2 sequences are MNHEY and SVGAGI. In nucleotides, the CDR3 is TGTGCCAGCAGGCCCGACAGGGTACGGCGCTACAATGAGCAGTTCTTC. Amino acid sequence: CASRPDRVRRYNEQFF.

This clonotype was recorded at least ten times. The V call is TRBV7-3, the J call TRBJ1-2; D remains ambiguous. In germline, CDR1 is SGHTA, CDR2 FQGTGA. The CDR3 has 13 residues. The V end lost 2 bases, the J end lost 2 bases, and 6 bases lay between the germline ends. As DNA, the CDR3 is TGTGCCAGCAGCTTAGGGGTGAACTATGGCTACACCTTC. Protein: CASSLGVNYGYTF.

In its sample, this clonotype was seen many times. This chain joins TRBV20-1 and TRBJ1-6; a weak D match, TRBD1 (6 bases). The germline gives CDR1 DFQATT, CDR2 SNEGSKA (reference sequence). V was shortened by 0 bases and J by 10 bases, with 13 bases between the two germline ends. CDR3 length equals 14 residues. The CDR3 region is CSARDPTGGSPLHF. CDR3 sequence (DNA): TGCAGTGCTAGAGATCCTACGGGGGGCTCACCCCTCCACTTT.